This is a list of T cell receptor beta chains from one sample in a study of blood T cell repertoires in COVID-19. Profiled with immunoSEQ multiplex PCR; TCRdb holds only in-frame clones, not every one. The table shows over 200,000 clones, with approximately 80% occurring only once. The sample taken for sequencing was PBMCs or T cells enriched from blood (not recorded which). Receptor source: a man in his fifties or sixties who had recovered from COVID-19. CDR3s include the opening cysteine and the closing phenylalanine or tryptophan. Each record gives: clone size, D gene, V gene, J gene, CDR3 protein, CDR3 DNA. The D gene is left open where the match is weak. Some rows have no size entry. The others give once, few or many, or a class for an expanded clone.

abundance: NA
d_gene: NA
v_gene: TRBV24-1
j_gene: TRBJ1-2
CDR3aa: CATSDFPLNYGYTF
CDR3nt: TGTGCCACCAGTGATTTTCCCCTCAACTATGGCTACACCTTC

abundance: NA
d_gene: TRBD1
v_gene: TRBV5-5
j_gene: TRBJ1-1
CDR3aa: CASSWTGVNTEAFF
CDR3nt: TGTGCCAGCAGCTGGACAGGGGTGAACACTGAAGCTTTCTTT

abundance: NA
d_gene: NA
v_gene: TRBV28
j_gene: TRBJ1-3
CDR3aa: CASSLRPQTGNTIYF
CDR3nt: TGTGCCAGCAGTTTAAGACCACAGACTGGAAACACCATATATTTT

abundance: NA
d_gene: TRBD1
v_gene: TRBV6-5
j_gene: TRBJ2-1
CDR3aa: CASSSGGKDEQFF
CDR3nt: TGTGCCAGCAGTTCAGGGGGCAAGGATGAGCAGTTCTTC

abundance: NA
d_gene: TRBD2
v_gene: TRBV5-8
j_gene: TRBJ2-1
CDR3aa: CASSEPYSGSHNEQFF
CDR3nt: TGTGCCAGCAGCGAACCCTATAGCGGGTCCCACAATGAGCAGTTCTTC

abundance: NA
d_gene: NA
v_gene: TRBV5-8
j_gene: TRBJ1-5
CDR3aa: CASSLFRGQGPYSNQPQHF
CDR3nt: TGTGCCAGCAGCTTGTTCCGTGGGCAGGGCCCGTATAGCAATCAGCCCCAGCATTTT

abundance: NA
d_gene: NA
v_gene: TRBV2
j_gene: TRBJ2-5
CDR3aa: CASSDYWTQYF
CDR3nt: TGTGCCAGCAGTGACTATTGGACCCAGTACTTC

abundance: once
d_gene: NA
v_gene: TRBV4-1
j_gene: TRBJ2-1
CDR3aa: CASSQDPFEQFF
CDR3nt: TGCGCCAGCAGCCAAGATCCTTTTGAGCAGTTCTTC

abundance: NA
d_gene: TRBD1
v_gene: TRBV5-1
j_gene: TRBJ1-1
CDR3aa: CASSLATGGLTEAFF
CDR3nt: TGCGCCAGCAGCTTGGCGACAGGGGGCCTCACTGAAGCTTTCTTT

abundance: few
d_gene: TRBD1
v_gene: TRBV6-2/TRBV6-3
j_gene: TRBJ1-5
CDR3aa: CASSYGLSQGASNQPQHF
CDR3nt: TGTGCCAGCAGTTACGGCCTCTCCCAGGGGGCAAGCAATCAGCCCCAGCATTTT

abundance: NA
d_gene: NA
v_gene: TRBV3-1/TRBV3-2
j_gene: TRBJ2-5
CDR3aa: CASSQGTVGPETQYF
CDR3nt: TGTGCCAGCAGCCAAGGGACAGTGGGGCCGGAGACCCAGTACTTC

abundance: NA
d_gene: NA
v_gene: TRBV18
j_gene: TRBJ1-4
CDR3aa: CASSPVGGSGTNEKLFF
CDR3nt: TGTGCCAGCTCACCAGTTGGGGGCTCTGGAACTAATGAAAAACTGTTTTTT

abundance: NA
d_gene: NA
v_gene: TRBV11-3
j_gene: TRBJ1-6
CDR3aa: CASSLEENSPLHF
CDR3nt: TGTGCCAGCAGCTTAGAGGAGAATTCACCCCTCCACTTT

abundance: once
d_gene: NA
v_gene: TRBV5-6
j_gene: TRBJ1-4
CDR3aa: CASSPGVRIEKLFF
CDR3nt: TGTGCCAGCAGCCCGGGGGTTCGTATTGAAAAACTGTTTTTT

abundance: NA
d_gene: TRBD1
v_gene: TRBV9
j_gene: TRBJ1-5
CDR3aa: CASSRKVRGRNQPQHF
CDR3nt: TGTGCCAGCAGCAGAAAAGTCAGGGGGCGCAATCAGCCCCAGCATTTT

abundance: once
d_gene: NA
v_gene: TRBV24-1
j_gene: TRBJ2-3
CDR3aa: CATGQGGTDTQYF
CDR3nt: TGTGCCACCGGCCAGGGGGGAACAGATACGCAGTATTTT

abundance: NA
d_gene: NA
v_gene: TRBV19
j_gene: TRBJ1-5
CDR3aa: CASSEQSNNQPQHF
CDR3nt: TGTGCCAGTAGTGAACAGTCTAATAATCAGCCCCAGCATTTT

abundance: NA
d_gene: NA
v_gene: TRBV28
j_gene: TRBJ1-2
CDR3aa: CASFDLSGGYTF
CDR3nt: TGTGCCAGCTTCGATCTCTCGGGAGGCTACACCTTC

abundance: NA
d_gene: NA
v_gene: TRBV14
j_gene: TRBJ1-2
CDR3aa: CASSQGGQLANYGYTF
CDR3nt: TGTGCCAGCAGCCAAGGAGGACAGCTAGCTAACTATGGCTACACCTTC

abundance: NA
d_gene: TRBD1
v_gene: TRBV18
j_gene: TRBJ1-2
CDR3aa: CASSRSTPGQGVYGYTF
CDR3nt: TGTGCCAGCTCGCGATCAACCCCAGGACAGGGGGTCTATGGCTACACCTTC

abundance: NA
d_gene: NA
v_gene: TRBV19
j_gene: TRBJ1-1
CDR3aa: CASSRDRERAFF
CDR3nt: TGTGCCAGTAGTAGAGACAGAGAGCGGGCTTTCTTT

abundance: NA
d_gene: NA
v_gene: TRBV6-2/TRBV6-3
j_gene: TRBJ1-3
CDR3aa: CASSYHGMSGNTIYF
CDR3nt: TGTGCCAGCAGTTACCACGGGATGTCTGGAAACACCATATATTTT

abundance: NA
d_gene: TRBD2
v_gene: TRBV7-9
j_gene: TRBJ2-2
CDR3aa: CASSFGGGYVPGELFF
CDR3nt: TGTGCCAGCAGCTTTGGCGGGGGGTACGTTCCCGGGGAGCTGTTTTTT

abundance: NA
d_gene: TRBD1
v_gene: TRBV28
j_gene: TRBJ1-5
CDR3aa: CASSLPRGPRNQPQHF
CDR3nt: TGTGCCAGCAGCTTACCCAGGGGGCCTCGCAATCAGCCCCAGCATTTT

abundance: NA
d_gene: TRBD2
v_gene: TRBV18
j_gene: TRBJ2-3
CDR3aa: CASSPMVSGGPPTQYF
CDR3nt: TGTGCCAGCTCACCAATGGTGAGCGGGGGGCCCCCTACGCAGTATTTT

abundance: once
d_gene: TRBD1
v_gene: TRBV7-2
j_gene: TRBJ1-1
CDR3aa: CASSRLDRGETEAFF
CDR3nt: TGTGCCAGCAGCCGGTTAGACAGGGGAGAGACTGAAGCTTTCTTT